Below, 4 T cell receptor beta chains from the same sample are listed, as sequenced in a study of post-analysis software for immune sequencing data. What these receptors recognize is not known. The library was made from cDNA and included unique molecular identifiers. TCRdb independently ran MiXCR on the PCR reads; one entry per CDR3 protein. Of hundreds of thousands of distinct CDR3 sequences listed, roughly 30% are singletons. General study points: TRBV5-6, TRBV5-1 and TRBV20-1 belonged to a set of roughly 5 TRBV segments that were more frequent in patients than controls.

The sequenced sample was blood. These receptors were collected from a girl aged 5 to 17 with multiple sclerosis.

This clonotype has just a few counts. The CDR3 here is CSAREQLNEKLFF. The CDR3 DNA follows: TGCAGTGCTAGAGAACAGCTTAATGAAAAACTGTTTTTT. The genes are TRBV20-1 and TRBJ1-4, with D unresolved. V lost 0 bases and J 4 bases, leaving 6 bases between the germline ends. The germline V gene has CDR1 DFQATT and CDR2 SNEGSKA (reference sequence). CDR3 length equals 13 residues.

In this sample, this clonotype turned up a few times. The chain is built from TRBV25-1 and TRBJ1-5; no firm D call. This CDR3 region has 14 residues. V lost 1 base and J lost 4, with 8 bases in between. CDR1 is MGHDK, CDR2 SYGVNS, per germline. The CDR3 spells CASSEFGTNQPQHF. In DNA form, the CDR3 reads TGTGCCAGCAGTGAATTCGGCACTAATCAGCCCCAGCATTTT.

A few counts support this clonotype. The V and J genes are TRBV6-1 and TRBJ1-5; no firm D call. The germline gives CDR1 MNHNS, CDR2 SASEGT. Trimming left V 2 bases short and J 3 bases short, with 14 bases between. This CDR3 is built from 16 residues. The CDR3 spells CASSELAGIPNQPQHF. The CDR3 bases are TGTGCCAGCAGTGAATTAGCGGGCATCCCCAATCAGCCCCAGCATTTT.

This sequence joins TRBV6-5 and TRBJ2-3; D uncertain. Germline V gene sequence: CDR1 MNHEY, CDR2 SVGAGI. Trimming removed 4 bases at V and 5 bases at J, with 7 bases between. CDR3 length: 12 amino acids. CDR3 nucleotides: TGTGCCAGCAGTTCCGGAGAAGATACGCAGTATTTT. Translating gives CASSSGEDTQYF.